Presented here are 11 T cell receptor beta chains from one specimen sequenced in a study of molecular identifiers for immune sequencing clone quantification. TCRdb re-analysed the PCR reads in MiXCR, keeping a single row per CDR3 protein. Of about 70,000 distinct CDR3 sequences in the sample, around a sixth were seen once. The sample consisted of naive CD8+ T cells from blood, with Jurkat cell RNA spiked in. Subset specified: FACS-sorted CD8+CD4-CCR7+CD45RA+ naive T cells. These TCRs come from a human donor in good health. Some libraries in this study had Jurkat cell RNA spiked in.

This clonotype was counted at least ten times. The rearrangement links TRBV28 to TRBJ2-5; TRBD2 matches 8 bases. With 8 bases clipped from V and 2 bases from J, the junction kept 7 bases outside the gene matches. The CDR3 spans 14 residues. The germline V gene has CDR1 MDHEN and CDR2 SYDVKM. The CDR3 region is CASRKLAVQETQYF. The CDR3 DNA reads as TGTGCCAGCCGGAAACTAGCGGTACAAGAGACCCAGTACTTC.

This clonotype was counted at least ten times. The chain couples TRBV11-2 to TRBJ1-1; D might be TRBD1 (5 bases). In germline, CDR1 is SGHAT, CDR2 FQNNGV. V was cut by 6 bases and J by 0 bases, with 17 bases left in between. The CDR3 covers 16 residues. CDR3 nucleotides: TGTGCCAGCAGAATGAGACGTGGGGCAATGAACACTGAAGCTTTCTTT. Translated: CASRMRRGAMNTEAFF.

The table lists this clonotype with many counts. The rearrangement joins TRBV7-3 to TRBJ2-1; D is unclear. V lost 6 bases to trimming and J lost 6 bases, with 12 bases between them. The germline CDR1 and CDR2 sequences are SGHTA and FQGTGA. CDR3 size: 13 residues. CDR3: CASRKEMGNEQFF. The DNA of the CDR3 is TGTGCCAGCAGGAAGGAGATGGGCAATGAGCAGTTCTTC.

Only a few counts were recorded for this clonotype. J is TRBJ2-7 and V is TRBV27; TRBD2 aligns across 11 bases. The J segment lost 2 bases and the V segment lost 8 bases, leaving 2 bases of the junction unmatched. Germline V gives CDR1 MNHEY, CDR2 SMNVEV (reference sequence). The length of the CDR3 is 13 residues. This chain's CDR3 is CASGTSGTYEQYF. CDR3 bases: TGTGCCAGCGGGACTAGCGGTACCTACGAGCAGTACTTC.

This clonotype was found many times. V gene TRBV6-2 or TRBV6-3 combines with J gene TRBJ2-7; D uncertain. Germline V gene sequence: CDR1 MNHEY, CDR2 SVGEGT. Trimming took 7 bases from V and 4 from J, leaving 14 bases between them. The CDR3 spans 13 residues. This CDR3 is CASTQLTGYEQYF. CDR3 coding DNA: TGTGCCAGCACTCAACTAACCGGGTACGAGCAGTACTTC.

This clonotype was observed a few times. The chain employs TRBV19 and TRBJ2-7; 12 bases align to TRBD2. V lost 5 bases to trimming and J lost 5 bases; unmatched junction nucleotides: 7. CDR1 is LNHDA, CDR2 SQIVND, per germline (reference sequence). The CDR3 runs 15 residues. The CDR3 DNA reads as TGTGCCAGTAGTCCTTCGACTAGCGGGAGTCACGAGCAGTACTTC. This translates into CASSPSTSGSHEQYF.

There are many counts of this clonotype. The DNA for the CDR3 is TGTGCCAGCAGCCCTGTGACTAGCGGGAGTGATACGCAGTATTTT. Translation gives CASSPVTSGSDTQYF. The chain is built from TRBV7-9 and TRBJ2-3, with 12 bases identical to TRBD2. The CDR3 runs to 15 residues. V was pared by 5 bases and J by 6 bases, with 6 bases of the junction left unmatched. Looked up from germline, CDR1 is SEHNR and CDR2 is FQNEAQ (reference sequence).

V is TRBV2 and J is TRBJ1-1; 8 bases align to TRBD1. The CDR3 spans 18 residues. Germline V lookup: CDR1 SNHLY, CDR2 FYNNEI. V was clipped by 2 bases and J by 1 base; unmatched bases: 12. The CDR3 sequence: CASSEWVIQGAQNTEAFF. The DNA of the CDR3 is TGTGCCAGCAGTGAATGGGTGATTCAGGGGGCACAGAACACTGAAGCTTTCTTT.

This clonotype was observed a handful of times. This chain uses TRBV7-8 with TRBJ2-1; TRBD1 matches at 8 bases. The CDR3 has 17 residues. V gave up 1 base and J gave up 7 bases; unmatched junction bases: 12. CDR1 and CDR2 (germline): SGHVS, FQNEAQ. The CDR3 loop is CASSLDRGSSWTNEQFF. CDR3 coding DNA: TGTGCCAGCAGCTTAGACAGGGGGAGTTCGTGGACGAATGAGCAGTTCTTC.

This clonotype occurred many times. The J gene is TRBJ2-7, the V gene TRBV28; the D gene is possibly TRBD1 (5 bases). Germline V gene lookup returns CDR1 MDHEN and CDR2 SYDVKM. Trimming stripped 1 base from V and 7 bases from J, with 8 bases between. The CDR3 loop spans 12 amino acids. The CDR3: CASSLSGYEQYF. The CDR3, as DNA: TGTGCCAGCAGTTTATCAGGGTATGAGCAGTACTTC. Full variable domain (rest looked up from reference TRBV28 and TRBJ2-7): DVKVTQSSRYLVKRTGEKVFLECVQDMDHENMFWYRQDPGLGLRLIYFSYDVKMKEKGDIPEGYSVSREKKERFSLILESASTNQTSMYLCASSLSGYEQYFGPGTRLTVT.

This clonotype came up many times. The J gene is TRBJ2-1, the V gene TRBV6-5; 7 bases are shared with TRBD2. The CDR3 runs to 14 residues. Per the germline V gene, CDR1 is MNHEY and CDR2 is SVGAGI. J lost 6 bases, V lost 4 bases, and 6 bases had no gene match. CDR3 protein: CASSWSGTGNEQFF. CDR3 DNA: TGTGCCAGCAGTTGGAGCGGGACCGGCAATGAGCAGTTCTTC.